This entry features one T cell receptor (beta chain) sequence. Germline V gives CDR1 SGHTA, CDR2 FQGNSA. J lost 8 bases, V lost 5 bases, and 11 bases had no gene match. The length of the CDR3 is 15 residues. The data are from a study of T-cell reconstitution after alpha-beta-depleted transplantation in children. Unique molecular identifiers tagged the TCRbeta library. TCRdb re-called the PCR reads with MiXCR, one entry per CDR3 protein. The sample lists over 550,000 distinct CDR3 sequences, roughly a tenth occurring once. The chain is built from TRBV7-2 and TRBJ2-3, with TRBD2 identical over 9 bases. The input for sequencing was PBMCs from the stem cell graft donor, taken from the stem cell graft. The TCR sequence derives from a human donor who donated a stem cell graft to a child with acute myeloid leukemia. The CDR3 loop reads CASSPPSGAGGTQYF. For the CDR3, the DNA is TGTGCCAGCAGCCCACCTAGCGGGGCGGGGGGTACGCAGTATTTT.